This entry describes one TCR beta chain. The CDR3 is 16 residues long. Per germline, CDR1 SGHRS and CDR2 YFSETQ. Losses at the gene ends were 0 bases for V and 12 bases for J; bases not matched to a gene: 10. The data were obtained in a study of blood T cell repertoires in COVID-19. Study-wide background: COVID-19 samples from acute and convalescent phases originated in the United States, Italy and Spain. PBMCs, B-cell-depleted T cells, or T cells were the source of the cDNA or gDNA that made up the material.

Original data processing: Amplifying reference gene primers gave estimates of nucleated cell counts. Sequencing was performed with immunoSEQ multiplex PCR; in TCRdb, only in-frame clones are kept and a portion is missing. V and J calls and clone size follow that table, whereas D and trimming were derived from the DNA. Found here are roughly 80,000 clones, almost 85% of them singletons; the top ten hold 20% to 25%. This clonotype was sampled from a human donor in a cohort sampled during active COVID-19. The chain recombines TRBV5-1 with TRBJ2-1; TRBD2 aligns across 12 bases. The sample taken for sequencing was peripheral blood. CDR3: CASSLASLAGGEGQFF. The CDR3 DNA reads TGCGCCAGCAGCTTGGCGTCACTAGCGGGGGGAGAGGGGCAGTTCTTC.